This T cell receptor beta chain was captured in a study of shared clonotypes between healthy human individuals. The germline gives CDR1 SQVTM, CDR2 ANQGSEA. The CDR3 spans 13 residues. V was trimmed by 4 bases and J by 0 bases, leaving 9 bases between them. Roughly 90 million PBMCs went into genomic DNA for unsorted samples. Libraries were prepared by immunoSEQ multiplex PCR; TCRdb keeps only in-frame clonotypes and omits some of them. This sample has around 510,000 clones, with just over 75% found just once. Study-wide points: Measured sharing among donors was expected to vary with sequencing depth.

Notes on this clone: Its antigen is currently unknown.

Sequenced material: PBMCs. V usage is TRBV29-1 and J usage is TRBJ1-1; unclear D gene. This sequence was found in a woman aged 35 to 49 in good health. Some clones in this sample may be carry-over from other donors' samples. The CDR3 sequence is CSVALKLNTEAFF. DNA of the CDR3: TGCAGCGTTGCTCTGAAGTTGAACACTGAAGCTTTCTTT.